This TCR beta chain came from a study of cytomegalovirus exposure and HLA in healthy donors. Study-level points and caveats: Analyses of presence and absence presupposed an approximately uniform sequencing depth across donors.

Among the donors, all were healthy bone marrow donors. CDR3 length: 18 amino acids. From germline, CDR1 is PRHDT and CDR2 FYEKMQ (reference sequence). Unmatched junction bases numbered 8, after V lost 2 bases and J lost 0 bases. Both 60 Vbeta primers and 13 Jbeta primers went into the PCR. Original analysis: Unique TCR beta chains numbered approximately 80 million in a later analysis, with roughly 9.9 million shared. Here immunoSEQ multiplex PCR was the method, and the copy in TCRdb shows in-frame clones only, minus some. The D gene and trimming were derived from the DNA, and the V and J assignments and clone size from that table. The data show approximately 140,000 clones, about 81% seen once. In regard to this clone: As yet, its antigen is unknown.

The specimen was PBMCs. This clonotype was obtained from a woman in her forties in good health and CMV-seropositive. The chain has TRBV13 and TRBJ2-3, with 10 bases identical to TRBD2. The CDR3 loop reads CASSLNRLAGFSTDTQYF. The DNA of the CDR3 is TGTGCCAGCAGCTTAAACCGACTAGCGGGCTTTAGCACAGATACGCAGTATTTT.